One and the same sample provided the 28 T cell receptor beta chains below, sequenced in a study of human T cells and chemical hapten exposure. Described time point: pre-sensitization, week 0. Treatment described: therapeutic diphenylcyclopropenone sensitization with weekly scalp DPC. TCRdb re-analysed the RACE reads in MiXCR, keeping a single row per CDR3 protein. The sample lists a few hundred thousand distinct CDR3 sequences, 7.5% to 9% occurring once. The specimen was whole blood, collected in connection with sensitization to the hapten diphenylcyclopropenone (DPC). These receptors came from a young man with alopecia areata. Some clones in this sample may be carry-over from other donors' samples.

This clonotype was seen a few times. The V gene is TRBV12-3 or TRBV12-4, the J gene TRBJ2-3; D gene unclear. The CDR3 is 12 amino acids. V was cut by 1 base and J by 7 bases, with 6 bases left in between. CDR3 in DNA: TGTGCCAGCAGTTTAGAGCGTAATACGCAGTATTTT. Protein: CASSLERNTQYF.

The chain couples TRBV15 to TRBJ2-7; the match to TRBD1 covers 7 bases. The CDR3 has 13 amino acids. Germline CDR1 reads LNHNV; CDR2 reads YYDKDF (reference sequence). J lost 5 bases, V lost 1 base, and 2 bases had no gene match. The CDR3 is CATSRVDRDEQYF. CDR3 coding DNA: TGTGCCACCAGCAGAGTTGACAGGGACGAGCAGTACTTC.

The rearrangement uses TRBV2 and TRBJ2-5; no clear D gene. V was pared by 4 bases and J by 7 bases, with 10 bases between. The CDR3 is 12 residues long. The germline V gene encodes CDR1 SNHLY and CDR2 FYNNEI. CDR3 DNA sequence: TGTGCCAGCAGTGCCGCAGAAGGGACCCAGTACTTC. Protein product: CASSAAEGTQYF. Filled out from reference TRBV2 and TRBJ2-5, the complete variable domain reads EPEVTQTPSHQVTQMGQEVILRCVPISNHLYFYWYRQILGQKVEFLVSFYNNEISEKSEIFDDQFSVERPDGSNFTLKIRSTKLEDSAMYFCASSAAEGTQYFGPGTRLLVL.

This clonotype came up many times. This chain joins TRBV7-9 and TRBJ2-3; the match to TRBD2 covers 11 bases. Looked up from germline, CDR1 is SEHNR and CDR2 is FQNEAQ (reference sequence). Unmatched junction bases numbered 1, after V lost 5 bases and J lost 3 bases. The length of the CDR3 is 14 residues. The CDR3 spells CASSRLAGTDTQYF. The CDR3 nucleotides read TGTGCCAGCAGCAGACTAGCGGGGACAGATACGCAGTATTTT. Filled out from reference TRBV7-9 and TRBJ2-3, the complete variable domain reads DTGVSQNPRHKITKRGQNVTFRCDPISEHNRLYWYRQTLGQGPEFLTYFQNEAQLEKSRLLSDRFSAERPKGSFSTLEIQRTEQGDSAMYLCASSRLAGTDTQYFGPGTRLTVL.

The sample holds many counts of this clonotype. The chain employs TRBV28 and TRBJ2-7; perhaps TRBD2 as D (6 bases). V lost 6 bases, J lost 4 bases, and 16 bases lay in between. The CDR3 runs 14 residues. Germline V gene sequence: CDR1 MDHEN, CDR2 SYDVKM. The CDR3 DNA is TGTGCCAGCAGCCGGAGGCGGGGAAGATACGAGCAGTACTTC. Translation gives CASSRRRGRYEQYF. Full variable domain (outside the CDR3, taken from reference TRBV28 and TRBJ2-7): DVKVTQSSRYLVKRTGEKVFLECVQDMDHENMFWYRQDPGLGLRLIYFSYDVKMKEKGDIPEGYSVSREKKERFSLILESASTNQTSMYLCASSRRRGRYEQYFGPGTRLTVT.

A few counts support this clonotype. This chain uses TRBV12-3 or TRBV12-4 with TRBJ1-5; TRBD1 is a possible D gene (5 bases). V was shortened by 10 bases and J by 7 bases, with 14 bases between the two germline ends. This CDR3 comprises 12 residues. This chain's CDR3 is CATRRGDQPQHF. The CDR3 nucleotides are TGTGCCACCCGACGGGGGGACCAGCCCCAGCATTTT.

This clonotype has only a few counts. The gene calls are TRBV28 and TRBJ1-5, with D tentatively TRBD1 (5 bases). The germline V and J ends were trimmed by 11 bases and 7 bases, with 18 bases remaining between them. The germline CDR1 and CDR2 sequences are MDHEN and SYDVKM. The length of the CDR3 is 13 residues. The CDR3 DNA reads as TGTGCCGGAAGCACAGGTATGAGCCAGCCCCAGCATTTT. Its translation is CAGSTGMSQPQHF.

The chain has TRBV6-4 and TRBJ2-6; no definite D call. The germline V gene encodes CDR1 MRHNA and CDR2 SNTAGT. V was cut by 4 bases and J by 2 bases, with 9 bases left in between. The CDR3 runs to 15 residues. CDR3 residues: CASSADGPGANVLTF. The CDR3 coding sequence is TGTGCCAGCAGTGCCGACGGTCCTGGGGCCAACGTCCTGACTTTC.

CDR3 DNA sequence: TGTGCCAGCAGTGAAGCGGGGGAGACCCAGTACTTC. Protein product: CASSEAGETQYF. V is TRBV2 and J is TRBJ2-5; D is uncertain. The CDR3 has 12 residues. V lost 0 bases, J lost 5 bases, and 4 bases lay in between. Germline assignment: CDR1 SNHLY and CDR2 FYNNEI.

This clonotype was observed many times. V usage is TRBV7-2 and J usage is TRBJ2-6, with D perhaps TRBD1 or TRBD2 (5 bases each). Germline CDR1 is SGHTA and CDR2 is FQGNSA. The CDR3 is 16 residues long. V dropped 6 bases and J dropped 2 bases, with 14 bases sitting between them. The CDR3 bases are TGTGCCAGCAGAACCGGGGACCCCACTGGGGCCAACGTCCTGACTTTC. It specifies CASRTGDPTGANVLTF.

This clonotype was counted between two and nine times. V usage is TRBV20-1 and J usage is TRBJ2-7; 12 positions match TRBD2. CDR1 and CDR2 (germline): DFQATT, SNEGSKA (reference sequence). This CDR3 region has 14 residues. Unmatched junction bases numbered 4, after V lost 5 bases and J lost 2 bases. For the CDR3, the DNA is TGCAGTGCTTCGACTAGCGGGGGACCCTACGAGCAGTACTTC. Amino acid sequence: CSASTSGGPYEQYF.

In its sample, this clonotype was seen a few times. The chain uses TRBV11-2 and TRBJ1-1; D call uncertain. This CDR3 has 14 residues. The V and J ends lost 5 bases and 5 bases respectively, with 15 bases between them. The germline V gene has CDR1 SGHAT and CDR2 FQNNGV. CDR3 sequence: CASSPAASGTEAFF. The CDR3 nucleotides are TGTGCCAGCAGCCCCGCCGCATCGGGAACTGAAGCTTTCTTT.

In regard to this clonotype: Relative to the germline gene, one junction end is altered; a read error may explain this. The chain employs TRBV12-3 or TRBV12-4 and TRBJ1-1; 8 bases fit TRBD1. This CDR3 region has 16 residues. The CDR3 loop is CAGSFPPQGASNEAFF. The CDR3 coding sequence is TGTGCCGGCAGTTTTCCCCCGCAGGGGGCCTCTAATGAAGCTTTCTTT.

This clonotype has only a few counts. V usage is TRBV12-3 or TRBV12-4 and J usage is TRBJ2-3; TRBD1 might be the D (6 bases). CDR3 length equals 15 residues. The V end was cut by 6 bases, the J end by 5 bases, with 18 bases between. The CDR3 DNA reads TGTGCCAGCAGCCCCCTGGCGGTCAGGGGAGATACGCAGTATTTT. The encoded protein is CASSPLAVRGDTQYF.

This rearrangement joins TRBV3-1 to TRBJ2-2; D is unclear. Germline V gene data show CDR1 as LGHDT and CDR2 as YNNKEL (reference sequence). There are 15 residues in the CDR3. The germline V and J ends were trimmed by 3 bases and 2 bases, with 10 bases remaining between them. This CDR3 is CASSHPGRNTGELFF. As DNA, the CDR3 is TGTGCCAGCAGCCACCCGGGCCGAAACACCGGGGAGCTGTTTTTT.

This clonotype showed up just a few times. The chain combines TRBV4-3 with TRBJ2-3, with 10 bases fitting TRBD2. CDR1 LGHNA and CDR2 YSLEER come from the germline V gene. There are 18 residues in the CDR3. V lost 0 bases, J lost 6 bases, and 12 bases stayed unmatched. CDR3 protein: CASSQERGSGGPTDTQYF. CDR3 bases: TGCGCCAGCAGCCAAGAGAGGGGTAGCGGGGGGCCCACGGATACGCAGTATTTT.

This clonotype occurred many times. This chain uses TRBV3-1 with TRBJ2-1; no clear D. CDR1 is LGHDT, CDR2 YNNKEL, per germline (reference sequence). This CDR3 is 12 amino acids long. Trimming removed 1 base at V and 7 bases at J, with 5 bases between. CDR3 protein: CASSQAVNEQFF. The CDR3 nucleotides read TGTGCCAGCAGCCAAGCAGTAAATGAGCAGTTCTTC.

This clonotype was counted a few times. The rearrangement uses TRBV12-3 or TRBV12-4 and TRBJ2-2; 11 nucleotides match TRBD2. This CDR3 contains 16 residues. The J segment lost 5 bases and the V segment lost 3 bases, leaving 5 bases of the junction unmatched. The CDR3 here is CASSFMLAGGTGELFF. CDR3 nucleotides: TGTGCCAGCAGTTTTATGCTAGCGGGGGGAACCGGGGAGCTGTTTTTT.

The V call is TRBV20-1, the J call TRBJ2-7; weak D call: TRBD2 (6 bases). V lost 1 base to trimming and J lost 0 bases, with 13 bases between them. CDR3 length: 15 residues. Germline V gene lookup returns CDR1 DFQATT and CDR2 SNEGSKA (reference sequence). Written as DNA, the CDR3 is TGCAGTGCTAGAGGGTGGCTAGCGCACTCCTACGAGCAGTACGTC. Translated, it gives CSARGWLAHSYEQYV.

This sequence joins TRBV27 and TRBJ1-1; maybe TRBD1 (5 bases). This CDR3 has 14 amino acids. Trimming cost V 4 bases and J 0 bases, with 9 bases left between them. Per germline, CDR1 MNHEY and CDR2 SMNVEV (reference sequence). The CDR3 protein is CASSYGTMNTEAFF. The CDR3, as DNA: TGTGCCAGCAGTTACGGGACCATGAACACTGAAGCTTTCTTT.

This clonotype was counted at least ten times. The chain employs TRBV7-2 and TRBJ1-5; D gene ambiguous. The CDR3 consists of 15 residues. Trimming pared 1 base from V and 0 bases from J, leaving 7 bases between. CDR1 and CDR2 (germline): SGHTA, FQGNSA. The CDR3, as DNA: TGTGCCAGCAGCTTAGGGGGTTATAGCAATCAGCCCCAGCATTTT. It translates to CASSLGGYSNQPQHF.

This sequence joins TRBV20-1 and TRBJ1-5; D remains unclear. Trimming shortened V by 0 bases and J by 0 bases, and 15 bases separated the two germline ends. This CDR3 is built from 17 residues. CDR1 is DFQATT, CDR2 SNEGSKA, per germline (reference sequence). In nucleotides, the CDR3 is TGCAGTGCTAGAGATCTTCGGGCAGACTATAGCAATCAGCCCCAGCATTTT. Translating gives CSARDLRADYSNQPQHF.

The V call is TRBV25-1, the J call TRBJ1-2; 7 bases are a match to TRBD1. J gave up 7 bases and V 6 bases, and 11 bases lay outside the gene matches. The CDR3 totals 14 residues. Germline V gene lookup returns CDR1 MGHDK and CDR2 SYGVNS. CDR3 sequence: CASSARLQGGGYTF. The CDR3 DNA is TGTGCCAGCAGCGCACGGCTCCAGGGGGGTGGCTACACCTTC.

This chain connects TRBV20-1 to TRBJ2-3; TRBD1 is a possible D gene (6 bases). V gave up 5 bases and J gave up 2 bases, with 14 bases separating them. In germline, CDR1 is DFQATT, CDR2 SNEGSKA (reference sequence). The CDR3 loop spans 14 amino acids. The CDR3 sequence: CSASTGTLTDTQYF. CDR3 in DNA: TGCAGTGCTTCGACAGGAACTCTCACAGATACGCAGTATTTT.

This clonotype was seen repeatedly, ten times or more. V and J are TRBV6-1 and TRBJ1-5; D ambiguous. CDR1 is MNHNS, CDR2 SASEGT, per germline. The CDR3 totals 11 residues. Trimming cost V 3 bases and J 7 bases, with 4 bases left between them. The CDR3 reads CASSEGQPQHF. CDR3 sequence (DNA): TGTGCCAGCAGTGAGGGGCAGCCCCAGCATTTT.

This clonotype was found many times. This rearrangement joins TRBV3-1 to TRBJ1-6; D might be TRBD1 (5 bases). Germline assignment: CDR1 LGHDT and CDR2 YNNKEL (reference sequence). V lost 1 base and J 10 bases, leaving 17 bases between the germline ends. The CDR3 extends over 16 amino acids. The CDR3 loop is CASSQVLGVRESPLHF. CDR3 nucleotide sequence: TGTGCCAGCAGCCAAGTTCTTGGGGTCAGGGAATCACCCCTCCACTTT.

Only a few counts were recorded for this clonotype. The CDR3: CASSPGTSGGTDTQYF. DNA of the CDR3: TGTGCCAGCAGCCCCGGGACTAGCGGGGGCACAGATACGCAGTATTTT. V is TRBV3-1 and J is TRBJ2-3; 13 nucleotides line up with TRBD2. Germline trimming cut 4 bases from V and 1 base from J; bases unmatched to any gene: 2. The CDR3 contains 16 residues. Germline CDR1 is LGHDT and CDR2 is YNNKEL (reference sequence).

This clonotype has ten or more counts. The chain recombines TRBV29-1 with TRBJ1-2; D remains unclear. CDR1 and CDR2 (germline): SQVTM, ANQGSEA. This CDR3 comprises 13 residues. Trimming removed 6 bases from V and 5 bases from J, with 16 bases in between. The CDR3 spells CSVHRFLPYGYTF. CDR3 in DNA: TGCAGCGTCCATCGATTCCTACCATATGGCTACACCTTC.